One sample yielded the 25 T cell receptor beta chains listed below, sequenced in a study of blood T cell repertoires in COVID-19. Using immunoSEQ multiplex PCR, the repertoire was profiled, and TCRdb retains in-frame clones only, with some absent. The profile shows 100,000 to 150,000 clones, around three quarters of them singletons. The sample comprised peripheral blood. Every receptor here comes from a man aged 40-50 years with active or convalescent COVID-19.

The genes are TRBV5-1 and TRBJ2-1; no firm D call. CDR3 size: 15 residues. Trimming cost V 0 bases and J 6 bases, with 13 bases left between them. Per the germline V gene, CDR1 is SGHRS and CDR2 is YFSETQ. Here the CDR3 reads CASSLGLDKANEQFF. The CDR3 nucleotides read TGCGCCAGCAGCTTGGGACTCGATAAGGCCAATGAGCAGTTCTTC.

The chain recombines TRBV4-1 with TRBJ1-1; TRBD1 might be the D (6 bases). V gave up 0 bases and J gave up 6 bases, with 14 bases separating them. The CDR3 contains 15 residues. Germline V CDR1 and CDR2: MGHRA, YSYEKL. The CDR3: CASSQDKLQGPEAFF. CDR3 sequence (DNA): TGCGCCAGCAGCCAAGATAAGTTACAGGGCCCTGAAGCTTTCTTT.

The chain links TRBV6-2 or TRBV6-3 to TRBJ2-4; 9 bases are a match to TRBD1. Unmatched junction bases numbered 11, after V lost 5 bases and J lost 9 bases. Per the germline V gene, CDR1 is MNHEY and CDR2 is SVGEGT. This CDR3 comprises 15 residues. The DNA of the CDR3 is TGTGCCAGCAGTACTACCGGGACAGGGAAGGGCATTCAGTACTTC. Its protein product is CASSTTGTGKGIQYF.

The chain joins TRBV19 to TRBJ1-1; TRBD1 might be the D (5 bases). Germline loops: CDR1 LNHDA, CDR2 SQIVND (reference sequence). The V end was cut by 6 bases, the J end by 3 bases, with 14 bases between. This CDR3 spans 14 amino acids. CDR3 in amino acids: CASRPPDRHTEAFF. Written as DNA, the CDR3 is TGTGCCAGTAGGCCGCCCGACAGACACACTGAAGCTTTCTTT.

This chain uses TRBV10-3 with TRBJ1-2; tentatively, D is TRBD1 (5 bases). The germline V gene has CDR1 ENHRY and CDR2 SYGVKD. Trimming stripped 0 bases from V and 2 bases from J, with 13 bases between. The CDR3 consists of 16 residues. CDR3 nucleotide sequence: TGTGCCATCAGTGAGTCGGGAAAGGGGAAGAACTATGGCTACACCTTC. It translates to CAISESGKGKNYGYTF.

This clone was observed a single time. The chain recombines TRBV30 with TRBJ1-2; 9 bases line up with TRBD1. Germline loops: CDR1 GTSNPN, CDR2 SVGIG (reference sequence). This CDR3 is 14 amino acids long. The ends lost 4 bases at V and 4 bases at J; junction bases unmatched: 7. The CDR3 is CAWKETGGIYGYTF. CDR3 nucleotides: TGTGCCTGGAAGGAGACAGGGGGGATCTATGGCTACACCTTC. Combining the CDR3 with reference TRBV30 and TRBJ1-2 gives the whole variable domain SQTIHQWPATLVQPVGSPLSLECTVEGTSNPNLYWYRQAAGRGLQLLFYSVGIGQISSEVPQNLSASRPQDRQFILSSKKLLLSDSGFYLCAWKETGGIYGYTFGSGTRLTVV.

J is TRBJ2-1 and V is TRBV7-6; tentative D call: TRBD2 (5 bases). The CDR3 spans 15 residues. Looked up from germline, CDR1 is SGHVS and CDR2 is FNYEAQ. Deletions cut 3 bases from V and 2 bases from J, with 11 bases between. The CDR3 loop is CASSLSSPPYNEQFF. In nucleotides, the CDR3 is TGTGCCAGCAGCTTGTCTAGCCCGCCCTACAATGAGCAGTTCTTC.

V gene TRBV28 combines with J gene TRBJ2-2, with no clear D. The CDR3 spans 13 residues. The V end was cut by 5 bases, the J end by 2 bases, with 6 bases between. Germline V lookup: CDR1 MDHEN, CDR2 SYDVKM. The CDR3 nucleotides read TGTGCCAGCAGTGGGCCCAACACCGGGGAGCTGTTTTTT. It yields the protein CASSGPNTGELFF.

The chain joins TRBV5-1 to TRBJ1-2; 7 positions agree with TRBD1. The germline gives CDR1 SGHRS, CDR2 YFSETQ. The CDR3 consists of 15 residues. V lost 4 bases to trimming and J lost 8 bases; unmatched junction nucleotides: 14. CDR3 DNA sequence: TGCGCCAGCAGCCTTTCAGGACAGGTCGTCAACGGCTACACCTTC. Translated: CASSLSGQVVNGYTF.

The genes are TRBV30 and TRBJ2-3; TRBD2 agrees at 7 bases. The CDR3 covers 12 residues. The J segment lost 8 bases and the V segment lost 1 base, leaving 3 bases of the junction unmatched. Germline lookup yields CDR1 GTSNPN and CDR2 SVGIG (reference sequence). The DNA for the CDR3 is TGTGCCTGGAGTGCCCCTAGCGGTACGCAGTATTTT. Translated, it gives CAWSAPSGTQYF. Looking up the rest from reference TRBV30 and TRBJ2-3 gives the full variable domain: SQTIHQWPATLVQPVGSPLSLECTVEGTSNPNLYWYRQAAGRGLQLLFYSVGIGQISSEVPQNLSASRPQDRQFILSSKKLLLSDSGFYLCAWSAPSGTQYFGPGTRLTVL.

CDR3 amino acids: CASSSAVFSYEQYF. CDR3 sequence (DNA): TGTGCCAGCAGCTCCGCAGTGTTCTCCTACGAGCAGTACTTC. This sequence joins TRBV7-2 and TRBJ2-7; D remains unclear. V was shortened by 4 bases and J by 0 bases, with 10 bases between the two germline ends. The CDR3 contains 14 residues. Per the germline V gene, CDR1 is SGHTA and CDR2 is FQGNSA.

The chain has TRBV6-5 and TRBJ1-1, with 7 positions matching TRBD1. This CDR3 is built from 15 residues. V was pared by 0 bases and J by 5 bases, with 6 bases of the junction left unmatched. CDR1 is MNHEY, CDR2 SVGAGI, per germline. The CDR3 region is CASSYSSGGWTEAFF. CDR3 nucleotide sequence: TGTGCCAGCAGTTACTCGTCAGGGGGATGGACTGAAGCTTTCTTT.

This clone was picked up one time. This sequence joins TRBV2 and TRBJ2-7; 8 bases align to TRBD2. The CDR3 spans 12 residues. After removal of 10 bases from V and 3 bases from J, the junction contained 5 bases not matched to a gene. Per the germline V gene, CDR1 is SNHLY and CDR2 is FYNNEI. The CDR3 sequence: CATGGDFYEQYF. As DNA, the CDR3 is TGTGCCACCGGGGGGGACTTCTACGAGCAGTACTTC.

The chain recombines TRBV2 with TRBJ2-2; possibly TRBD2 for D (5 bases). The CDR3 spans 16 residues. Germline CDR1 reads SNHLY; CDR2 reads FYNNEI. The ends were cut back, 6 bases at V and 5 bases at J, with 19 bases in the middle. CDR3 coding DNA: TGTGCCAGCAGCCAGGTGGGGTCCAGAGGGACCGGGGAGCTGTTTTTT. Translated: CASSQVGSRGTGELFF.

V and J are TRBV11-2 and TRBJ1-3; the D is unclear. There are 15 residues in the CDR3. The V gene's germline CDR1 is SGHAT and CDR2 FQNNGV. The V end lost 8 bases, the J end lost 0 bases, and 14 bases lay between the germline ends. In DNA form, the CDR3 reads TGTGCCAGCCCTGGGCCCTTCTCCTCTGGAAACACCATATATTTT. It translates to CASPGPFSSGNTIYF.

This chain joins TRBV6-5 and TRBJ1-1; 8 nucleotides agree with TRBD1. V dropped 2 bases and J dropped 6; count of bases not matched to a gene: 8. The V gene's germline CDR1 is MNHEY and CDR2 SVGAGI. The CDR3 sequence is 15 residues long. CDR3 sequence reads: CASSYTGQGASEAFF. The CDR3 DNA follows: TGTGCCAGCAGTTACACAGGACAGGGTGCGTCTGAAGCTTTCTTT.

J is TRBJ1-5 and V is TRBV18, with D maybe TRBD1 (5 bases). The CDR3 length is 14 residues. Germline V gene data show CDR1 as KGHSH and CDR2 as LQKENI. V shed 6 bases and J shed 6 bases, with 15 bases lying between them. The CDR3 DNA reads as TGTGCCAGCTCTCTAGAGAGCGGGGCTCAGCCCCAGCATTTT. Residues: CASSLESGAQPQHF.

This clone was picked up a small number of times. The rearrangement uses TRBV6-5 and TRBJ1-2, with D possibly TRBD1 on 6 matching bases. V lost 10 bases to trimming and J lost 3 bases, with 15 bases between them. Germline V gene data show CDR1 as MNHEY and CDR2 as SVGAGI. The CDR3 spans 13 residues. For the CDR3, the DNA is TGTGCCAACACCATTGGGGGCGACTATGGCTACACCTTC. Protein: CANTIGGDYGYTF.

This clone is a singleton in its sample. The CDR3 nucleotides are TGTGCCATCAGTGCATGGACAGGGATGAACACTGAAGCTTTCTTT. Its translation is CAISAWTGMNTEAFF. The genes are TRBV10-3 and TRBJ1-1; 8 positions match TRBD1. Looked up from germline, CDR1 is ENHRY and CDR2 is SYGVKD. This CDR3 has 15 residues. With 4 bases clipped from V and 0 bases from J, the junction kept 4 bases outside the gene matches.

The chain combines TRBV19 with TRBJ2-7; 9 bases align to TRBD1. Trimming at V came to 5 bases and at J to 3 bases, leaving 8 bases not matched to a gene. The CDR3 runs 15 residues. Germline CDR1 is LNHDA and CDR2 is SQIVND (reference sequence). The CDR3 protein is CASSFPGTGSYEQYF. Here the CDR3 DNA reads TGTGCCAGTAGTTTTCCCGGGACAGGGAGCTACGAGCAGTACTTC.

V gene TRBV20-1 combines with J gene TRBJ2-1; weak D call: TRBD2 (5 bases). The V end lost 6 bases, the J end lost 5 bases, and 8 bases lay between the germline ends. The CDR3 consists of 11 residues. Germline CDR1 is DFQATT and CDR2 is SNEGSKA (reference sequence). The CDR3 spells CSAQEDNEQFF. CDR3 DNA sequence: TGCAGTGCCCAGGAGGACAATGAGCAGTTCTTC.

The chain employs TRBV15 and TRBJ1-2; 9 bases agree with TRBD1. The CDR3 extends over 14 amino acids. With V trimmed by 1 base and J by 3 bases, 0 bases remained unmatched. CDR1 and CDR2 from the germline V gene are LNHNV and YYDKDF (reference sequence). The CDR3 loop is CATSRGQGDYGYTF. The DNA of the CDR3 is TGTGCCACCAGCAGAGGACAGGGGGACTATGGCTACACCTTC.

This chain links TRBV6-4 with TRBJ2-7; D is undetermined. Trimming took off 0 bases at V and 10 bases at J, with 13 bases between the two ends. The germline CDR1 and CDR2 sequences are MRHNA and SNTAGT. This CDR3 spans 13 amino acids. The CDR3 nucleotides are TGTGCCAGCAGTGACTCGAACCAGGCCCCTCAGTACTTC. It is translated as CASSDSNQAPQYF.

CDR3 coding DNA: TGCGCCAGCAGCCCCCTTGGGAGTTCGGAGACCCAGTACTTC. Translation: CASSPLGSSETQYF. The chain joins TRBV4-1 to TRBJ2-5, with D possibly being TRBD2 (5 bases). Trimming cost V 4 bases and J 5 bases, with 14 bases left between them. The germline CDR1 and CDR2 sequences are MGHRA and YSYEKL. The CDR3 has 14 residues.

This chain uses TRBV27 with TRBJ2-7; D possibly corresponds to TRBD1 (5 bases). Germline CDR1 MNHEY, CDR2 SMNVEV (reference sequence). The germline V and J ends were trimmed by 5 bases and 2 bases, with 7 bases remaining between them. The CDR3 covers 12 residues. The CDR3 here is CASSTGPYEQYF. The CDR3 nucleotides read TGTGCCAGCAGTACAGGCCCCTACGAGCAGTACTTC.